The entry below describes one TCR beta chain. Its antigen remains unknown. The data belong to a study of Tregs in tolerant kidney transplant recipients. Related graft donors supplied nonmyeloablative bone marrow transplants, and mixed chimerism was transient. Assay: immunoSEQ multiplex PCR; the TCRdb copy retains only in-frame clones and omits some. The table lists about 21,000 clones, roughly 80% of them singletons, with about 25% in the top ten. Findings and caveats of the study: In tolerant patients, donor-specific Tregs outgrew total Tregs, suggesting antigen-driven expansion. Changing PCR primers prevented nucleotide comparison between some patients' samples.

The V and J ends lost 5 bases and 2 bases respectively, with 16 bases between them. The germline gives CDR1 SGHTA, CDR2 FQGNSA. The CDR3 runs 16 residues. The specimen was CD8+ T cells from blood (PBMCs), collected 6 months after the transplant. The TCR originated in a human patient who received a combined kidney and bone marrow transplant. Part of the T cells may come from the graft donor. The chain has TRBV7-2 and TRBJ1-5, with a weak D call TRBD1 (5 bases). CDR3 amino acids: CASSQDTLKGNQPQHF. In DNA, the CDR3 is TGTGCCAGCAGCCAGGACACACTAAAGGGCAATCAGCCCCAGCATTTT.